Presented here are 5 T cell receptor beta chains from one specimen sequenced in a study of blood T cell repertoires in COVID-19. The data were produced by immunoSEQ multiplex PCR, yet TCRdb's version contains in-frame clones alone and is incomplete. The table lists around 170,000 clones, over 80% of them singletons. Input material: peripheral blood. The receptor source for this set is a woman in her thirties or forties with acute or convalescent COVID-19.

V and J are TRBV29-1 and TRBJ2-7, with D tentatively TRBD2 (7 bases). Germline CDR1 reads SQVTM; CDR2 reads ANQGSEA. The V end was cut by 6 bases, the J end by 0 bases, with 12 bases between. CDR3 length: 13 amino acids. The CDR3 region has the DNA TGCAGCGTGTACAGGGAGGGCTCCTACGAGCAGTACTTC. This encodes CSVYREGSYEQYF.

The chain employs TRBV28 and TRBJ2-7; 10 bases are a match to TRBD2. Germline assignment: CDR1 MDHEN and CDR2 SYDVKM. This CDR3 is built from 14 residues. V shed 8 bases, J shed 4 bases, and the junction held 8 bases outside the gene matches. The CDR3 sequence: CASSPSGSSYEQYF. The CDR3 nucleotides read TGTGCCAGCTCTCCTAGCGGGAGTTCTTACGAGCAGTACTTC.

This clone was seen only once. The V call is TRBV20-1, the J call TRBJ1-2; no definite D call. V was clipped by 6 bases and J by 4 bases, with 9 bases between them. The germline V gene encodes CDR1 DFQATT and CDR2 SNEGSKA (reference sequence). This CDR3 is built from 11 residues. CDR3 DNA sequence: TGCAGTGCCGATGAGGGCTATGGCTACACCTTC. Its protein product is CSADEGYGYTF.

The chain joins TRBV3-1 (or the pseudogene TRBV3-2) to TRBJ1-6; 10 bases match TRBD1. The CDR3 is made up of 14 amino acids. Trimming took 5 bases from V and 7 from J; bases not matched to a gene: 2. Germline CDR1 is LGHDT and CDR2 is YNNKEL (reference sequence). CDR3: CASSVGQGNSPLHF. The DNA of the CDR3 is TGTGCCAGCAGCGTGGGACAGGGGAATTCACCCCTCCACTTT.

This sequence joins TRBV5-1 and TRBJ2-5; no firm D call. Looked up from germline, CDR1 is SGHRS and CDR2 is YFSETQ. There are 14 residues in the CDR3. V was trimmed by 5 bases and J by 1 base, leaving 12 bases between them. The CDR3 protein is CASSDSSGQETQYF. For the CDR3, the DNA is TGCGCCAGCAGTGACTCATCCGGCCAAGAGACCCAGTACTTC. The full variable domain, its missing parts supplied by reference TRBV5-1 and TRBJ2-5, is KAGVTQTPRYLIKTRGQQVTLSCSPISGHRSVSWYQQTPGQGLQFLFEYFSETQRNKGNFPGRFSGRQFSNSRSEMNVSTLELGDSALYLCASSDSSGQETQYFGPGTRLLVL.